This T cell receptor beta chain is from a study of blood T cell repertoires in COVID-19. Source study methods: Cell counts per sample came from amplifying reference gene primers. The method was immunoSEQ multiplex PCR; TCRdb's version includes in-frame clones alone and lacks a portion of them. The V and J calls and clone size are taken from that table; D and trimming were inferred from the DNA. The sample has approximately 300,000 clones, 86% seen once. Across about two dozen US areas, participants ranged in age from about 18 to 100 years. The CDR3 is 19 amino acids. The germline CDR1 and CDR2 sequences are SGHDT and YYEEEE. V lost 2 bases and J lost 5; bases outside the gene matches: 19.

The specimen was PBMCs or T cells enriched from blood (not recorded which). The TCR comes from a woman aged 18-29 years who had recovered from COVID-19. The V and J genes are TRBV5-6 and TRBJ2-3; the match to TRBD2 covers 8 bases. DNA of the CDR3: TGTGCCAGCAGCTTTGTGCCGGTCGGACTAGCAGGGGATGTAGATACGCAGTATTTT. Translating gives CASSFVPVGLAGDVDTQYF.